This TCR beta chain was captured by sequencing in a study of graft-versus-host responses after intestinal transplantation. For the study at large: Recipients had multivisceral, liver-intestinal, or isolated intestinal transplants. Findings of the study overall: Ileal or blood samples showed some GvH clones first, and such clones were also found in recipient marrow. Early declines in HvG clones that occurred post-transplant were associated with peak circulating GvH clone levels. High graft-versus-host to host-versus-graft T cell clonal ratios marked allografts of patients with graft-donor macrochimerism.

About this clone itself: Antigen specificity is unknown.

Method: immunoSEQ multiplex PCR; TCRdb's copy keeps in-frame clones and lacks some. In the table there are 75,000 to 100,000 clones, roughly 91% of which are singletons. Germline loops: CDR1 SGHTA, CDR2 FQGNSA. This CDR3 has 16 amino acids. V lost 1 base and J 5 bases, leaving 12 bases between the germline ends. The material sequenced was unstimulated CD4+ T cells sorted from spleen or lymph node cells, taken before transplant. V usage is TRBV7-2 and J usage is TRBJ1-6; D possibly corresponds to TRBD1 (5 bases). The clonotype comes from a human donor who was the organ donor for an intestinal transplant. CDR3: CASSLVGGWDNSPLHF. The CDR3 DNA is TGTGCCAGCAGCTTAGTGGGGGGGTGGGATAATTCACCCCTCCACTTT.